This T cell receptor (beta chain) was profiled in a study of glioma-infiltrating T cells. Overall study findings and caveats: Very few CDR3 sequences were shared between tissue and blood. Gliomas, especially low-grade, showed above-expected tissue-blood divergence; non-neoplastic patients showed below.

This clonotype was detected ten times or more. Its antigen is unknown. The iRepertoire nested amplicon-rescue multiplex PCR amplified TCR alpha and beta CDR3s from RNA. Input was roughly 85-400 ng of tissue mRNA or PBMC total RNA. TCRdb reprocessed the multiplex PCR reads with MiXCR, giving one entry per CDR3 protein. Among about 140,000 distinct CDR3 sequences listed, 35% to 50% were seen once. V dropped 3 bases and J dropped 10 bases, with 13 bases sitting between them. Germline CDR1 is DFQATT and CDR2 is SNEGSKA (reference sequence). The CDR3 sequence is 13 residues long. This clonotype originated in a human donor with low-grade glioma or glioblastoma, undergoing nonglioma brain surgery, or in good health (not recorded which). The material sequenced was glioma tissue, nonneoplastic brain tissue, or PBMCs (not recorded which). The gene calls are TRBV20-1 and TRBJ1-6; unclear D gene. CDR3 sequence: CSARPTRHSPLHF. The CDR3 bases are TGCAGTGCTAGGCCGACACGCCACTCACCCCTCCACTTT.